Sequencing of this TCR beta chain was carried out in a study of beta chain features in type 1 diabetes listed by TCRdb under 2018. With respect to the entire study: Mean age, gender distribution, total cell number and subset yield did not differ between patients and healthy donors. The study compared the TCRB repertoires of sorted circulating CD4+ T cell subsets in recently diagnosed type 1 diabetes patients with those in matched healthy donors. A total of about 110,000,000 sorted cells were examined across all samples, and a strong correlation was observed between cell number per subset and RNA yield. Naive and central memory subsets were obtained from all 28 donors, but regulatory and stem cell-like memory subsets were isolated from only 8 patients and roughly eight healthy donors. What the study reported, not specific to this receptor: Fewer insertions and more nucleotide deletions at VDJ recombination sites were observed in patients with type 1 diabetes, implying thymic rearrangement abnormalities. In all four CD4+ subsets, TCRB CDR3 length was moderately but significantly shorter in type 1 diabetes patients. PCR might favor shorter templates, but patient and control samples were amplified and corrected together, so any skew would affect both groups equally. Naive, central memory and regulatory TCRB repertoires appeared more similar among patients than among healthy donors. Because cDNA was sequenced instead of genomic DNA, highly expressing activated cells could be over-represented, though the groups showed no difference in activation or CD3 levels. Because the HLA sub-analyses included only small numbers of individuals, any influence of HLA type on TCRB rearrangement was left unresolved.

All of the isolated RNA was reverse transcribed with the High Capacity cDNA Reverse Transcription Kit, so expressed TCRB transcripts were sequenced. Deep immunoSEQ sequencing was applied to naive, central memory and regulatory T cell samples, giving an average of roughly 3.5 million total reads per sample. Sorted cells were lysed in RLT buffer, and RNA was extracted using DNase-treated RNeasy Micro or Mini kits according to cell number. To prevent cross-contamination, every cell subset was processed on its own, while patient and healthy donor samples were processed together. The immunoSEQ multiplex PCR was used to amplify TCRB sequences from cDNA, yielding 87-bp fragments that span the CDR3 region. Amplicons were sequenced on the Illumina HiSeq platform. The original methods were these. PCR bias was computationally corrected using synthetic template baselines, reads within Hamming distance 2 were collapsed, and singletons that could not be merged were discarded. Reads were aligned against IMGT so that V, D and J genes, CDR3 length and insertions or deletions at six rearrangement sites could be assigned. Clonotype counts were normalized to sorted cell number within each subset before computing true diversity and Gini coefficients with the tcR R package. The overlap coefficient, calculated on TCRB nucleotide sequences, was used to measure repertoire sharing. As a proxy for the pre-selection repertoire, out-of-frame TCRB sequences from naive cells were analyzed. TCRdb stores this immuneACCESS table with in-frame sequences only. Part of the clones is absent; in the studies checked, under half of the shortfall reflects unresolved V genes, and no reason is known for the rest. From that table come the V and J calls and clone size; the DNA was used to work out D and trimming. The table for this sample lists under 900,000 clones; 15% to 20% of them were counted only once. Clones ranked in the top ten supply about 0.025% of the sample.

The CDR3, cysteine through phenylalanine, is 16 amino acids long. Just the 48-base CDR3 DNA is kept, in frame starting at base 1. For this chain, trimming is 3 bases at the V end and 7 bases at the J end, and the number of junction bases without a gene match is 6. As encoded in the germline V gene, CDR1 is SGHTA while CDR2 is FQGNSA. A word on this clone: What antigen it recognizes has not been identified. Within one base of it there is no much larger clone, and no base qualities were kept.

Each donor gave one peripheral blood draw, around 100 mL on average, collected into heparinised tubes. Using a panel that included CD45RO, CCR7, CD25, CD127, CD95 and CD27, naive, central memory, regulatory and stem cell-like memory CD4+ T cells were sorted on a BD FACSAria II. Purity was above 95% for every sorted population. PBMCs were isolated right away by Lymphoprep density gradient centrifugation and were stained directly, without culture. So that batch effects would be minimized, each experiment stained and sorted samples in pairs, pairing one healthy donor with one patient. The receptor's source is a woman aged 18-30 years in good health. Sequencing was done on a sample of naive CD4+ T cells from blood. Sample cell subset or site, as interpreted from the label and publication: true naive CD4+ T cells. The rearrangement joined TRBV7-2 to TRBJ2-5, and TRBD2 aligns with 15 junction nucleotides. CDR3 region: CASSFRAGLAGGTQYF. The DNA sequence is as follows: TGTGCCAGCAGCTTTAGGGCGGGACTAGCGGGAGGGACCCAGTACTTC.